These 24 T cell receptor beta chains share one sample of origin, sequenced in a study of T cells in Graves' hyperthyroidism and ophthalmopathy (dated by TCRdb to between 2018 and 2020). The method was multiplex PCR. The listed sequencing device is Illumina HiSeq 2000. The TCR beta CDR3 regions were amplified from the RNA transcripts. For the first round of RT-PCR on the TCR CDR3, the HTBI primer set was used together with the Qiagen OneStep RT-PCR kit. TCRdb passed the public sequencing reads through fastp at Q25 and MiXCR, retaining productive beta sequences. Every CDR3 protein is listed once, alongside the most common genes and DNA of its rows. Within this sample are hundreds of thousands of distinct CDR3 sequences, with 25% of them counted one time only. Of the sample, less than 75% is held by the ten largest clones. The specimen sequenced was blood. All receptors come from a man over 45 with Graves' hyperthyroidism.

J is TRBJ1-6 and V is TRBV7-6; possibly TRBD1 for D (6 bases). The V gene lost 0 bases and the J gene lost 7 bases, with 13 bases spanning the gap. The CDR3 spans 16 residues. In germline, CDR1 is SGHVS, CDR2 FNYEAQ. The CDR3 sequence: CASSLAGGAGNSPLHF. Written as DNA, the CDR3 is TGTGCCAGCAGCTTAGCTGGGGGCGCGGGGAATTCACCCCTCCACTTT.

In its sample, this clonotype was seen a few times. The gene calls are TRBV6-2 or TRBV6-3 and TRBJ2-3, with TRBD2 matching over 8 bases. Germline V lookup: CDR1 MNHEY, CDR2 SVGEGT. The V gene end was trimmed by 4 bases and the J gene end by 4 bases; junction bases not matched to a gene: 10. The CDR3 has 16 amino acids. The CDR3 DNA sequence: TGTGCCAGCAGTTCCCAAGCGGGAGATTCCCCAGATACGCAGTATTTT. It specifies CASSSQAGDSPDTQYF.

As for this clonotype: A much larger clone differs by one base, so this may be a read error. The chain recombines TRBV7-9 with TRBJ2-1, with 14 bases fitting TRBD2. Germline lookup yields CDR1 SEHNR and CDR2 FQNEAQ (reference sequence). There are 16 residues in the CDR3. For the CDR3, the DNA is TGTGCCAGCAGCTGGAGAAGACTAGCGGGGGGGAATGAGCAGTCCTTC. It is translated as CASSWRRLAGGNEQSF. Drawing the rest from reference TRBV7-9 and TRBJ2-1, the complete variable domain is DTGVSQNPRHKITKRGQNVTFRCDPISEHNRLYWYRQTLGQGPEFLTYFQNEAQLEKSRLLSDRFSAERPKGSFSTLEIQRTEQGDSAMYLCASSWRRLAGGNEQSFGPGTRLTVL.

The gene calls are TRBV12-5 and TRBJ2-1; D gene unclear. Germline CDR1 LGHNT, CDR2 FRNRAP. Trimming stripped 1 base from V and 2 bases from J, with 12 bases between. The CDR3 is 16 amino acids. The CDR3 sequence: CASGLAGRIPYNEQFF. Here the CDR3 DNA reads TGTGCTAGTGGTTTGGCAGGAAGAATCCCCTACAATGAGCAGTTCTTC.

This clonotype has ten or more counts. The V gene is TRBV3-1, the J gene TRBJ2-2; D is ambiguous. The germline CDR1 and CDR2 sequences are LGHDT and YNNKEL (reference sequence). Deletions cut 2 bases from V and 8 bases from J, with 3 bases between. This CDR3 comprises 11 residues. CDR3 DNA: TGTGCCAGCAGCCAAAGAGGGGAGCTGTTTTTT. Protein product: CASSQRGELFF. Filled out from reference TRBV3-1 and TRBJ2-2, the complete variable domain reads DTAVSQTPKYLVTQMGNDKSIKCEQNLGHDTMYWYKQDSKKFLKIMFSYNNKELIINETVPNRFSPKSPDKAHLNLHINSLELGDSAVYFCASSQRGELFFGEGSRLTVL.

In DNA form, the CDR3 reads TGCAGTGCTAGAAGGCCAGCGGGAGGTACCGGGGAGCTGTTTTTT. This sequence encodes CSARRPAGGTGELFF. The rearrangement uses TRBV20-1 and TRBJ2-2; 9 bases are a match to TRBD2. Germline V gene data show CDR1 as DFQATT and CDR2 as SNEGSKA (reference sequence). CDR3 length: 15 amino acids. Trimming at V came to 2 bases and at J to 5 bases, leaving 6 bases not matched to a gene.

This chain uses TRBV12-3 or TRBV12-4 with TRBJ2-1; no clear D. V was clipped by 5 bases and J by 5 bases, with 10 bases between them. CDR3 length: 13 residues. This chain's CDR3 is CASSRRRDNEQFF. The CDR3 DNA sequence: TGTGCCAGCAGTCGGAGACGGGACAATGAGCAGTTCTTC.

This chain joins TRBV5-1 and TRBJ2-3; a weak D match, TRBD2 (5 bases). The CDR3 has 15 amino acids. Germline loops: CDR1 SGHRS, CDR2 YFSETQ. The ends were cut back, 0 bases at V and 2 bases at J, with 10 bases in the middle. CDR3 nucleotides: TGCGCCAGCAGCTTGGTGGGAGCGACCACAGATACGCAGTATTTT. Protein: CASSLVGATTDTQYF. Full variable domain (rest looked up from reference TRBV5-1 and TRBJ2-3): KAGVTQTPRYLIKTRGQQVTLSCSPISGHRSVSWYQQTPGQGLQFLFEYFSETQRNKGNFPGRFSGRQFSNSRSEMNVSTLELGDSALYLCASSLVGATTDTQYFGPGTRLTVL.

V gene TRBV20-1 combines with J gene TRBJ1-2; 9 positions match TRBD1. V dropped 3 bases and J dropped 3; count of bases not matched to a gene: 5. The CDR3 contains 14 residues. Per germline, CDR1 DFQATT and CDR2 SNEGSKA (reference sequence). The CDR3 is CSARTTGGDYGYTF. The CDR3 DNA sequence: TGCAGTGCTAGGACGACAGGGGGGGACTATGGCTACACCTTC.

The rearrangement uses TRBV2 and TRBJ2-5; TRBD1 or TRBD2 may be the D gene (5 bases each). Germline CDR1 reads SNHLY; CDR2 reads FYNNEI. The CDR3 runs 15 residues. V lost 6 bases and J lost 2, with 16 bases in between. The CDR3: CASSVRNWGQETQYF. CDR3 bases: TGTGCCAGCAGCGTGAGGAATTGGGGGCAAGAGACCCAGTACTTC.

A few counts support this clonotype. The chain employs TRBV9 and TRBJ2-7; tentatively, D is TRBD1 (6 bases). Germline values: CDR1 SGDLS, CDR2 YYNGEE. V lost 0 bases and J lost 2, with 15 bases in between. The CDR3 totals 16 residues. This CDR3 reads CASSVADEGETYEQYF. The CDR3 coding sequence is TGTGCCAGCAGCGTAGCGGATGAGGGGGAAACCTACGAGCAGTACTTC.

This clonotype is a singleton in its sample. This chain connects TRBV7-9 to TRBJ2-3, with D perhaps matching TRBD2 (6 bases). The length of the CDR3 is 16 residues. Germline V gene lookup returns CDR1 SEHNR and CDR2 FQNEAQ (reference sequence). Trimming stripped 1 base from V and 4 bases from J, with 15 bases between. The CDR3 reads CASSLGDGRLPDTQYF. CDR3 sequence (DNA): TGTGCCAGCAGCTTAGGTGACGGGAGATTGCCAGATACGCAGTATTTT.

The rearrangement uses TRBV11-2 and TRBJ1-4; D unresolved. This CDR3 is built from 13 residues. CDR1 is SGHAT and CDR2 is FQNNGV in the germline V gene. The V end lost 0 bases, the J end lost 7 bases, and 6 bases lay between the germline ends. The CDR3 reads CASSLDFFEKLFF. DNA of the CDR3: TGTGCCAGCAGCTTAGATTTCTTTGAAAAACTGTTTTTT.

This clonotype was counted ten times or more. The CDR3 sequence: CASSLQEYEQYF. CDR3 DNA sequence: TGTGCCAGCAGCTTACAGGAGTACGAGCAGTACTTC. The V gene is TRBV11-3, the J gene TRBJ2-7; D gene unclear. Germline CDR1 and CDR2: SGHNT and YENEEA. The ends were cut back, 2 bases at V and 4 bases at J, with 6 bases in the middle. There are 12 residues in the CDR3. Together with reference TRBV11-3 and TRBJ2-7, the CDR3 gives the full variable domain: EAGVVQSPRYKIIEKKQPVAFWCNPISGHNTLYWYLQNLGQGPELLIRYENEEAVDDSQLPKDRFSAERLKGVDSTLKIQPAELGDSAVYLCASSLQEYEQYFGPGTRLTVT.

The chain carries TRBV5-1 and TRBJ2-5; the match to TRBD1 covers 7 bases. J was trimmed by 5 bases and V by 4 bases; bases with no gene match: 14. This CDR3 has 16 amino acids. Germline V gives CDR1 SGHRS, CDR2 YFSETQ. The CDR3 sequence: CASSTTTGRTGETQYF. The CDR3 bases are TGCGCCAGCAGCACCACGACAGGGCGGACGGGTGAGACCCAGTACTTC. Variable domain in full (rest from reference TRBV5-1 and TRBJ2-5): KAGVTQTPRYLIKTRGQQVTLSCSPISGHRSVSWYQQTPGQGLQFLFEYFSETQRNKGNFPGRFSGRQFSNSRSEMNVSTLELGDSALYLCASSTTTGRTGETQYFGPGTRLLVL.

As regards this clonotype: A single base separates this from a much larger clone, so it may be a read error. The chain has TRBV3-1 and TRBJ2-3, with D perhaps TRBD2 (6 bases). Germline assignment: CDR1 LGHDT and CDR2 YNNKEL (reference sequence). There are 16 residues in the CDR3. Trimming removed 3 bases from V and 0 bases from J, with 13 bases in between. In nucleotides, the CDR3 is TGTGCCAGCAGCCACGGAGGGTGGGGGAGCACAGATACGCAGTATTTT. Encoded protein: CASSHGGWGSTDTQYF.

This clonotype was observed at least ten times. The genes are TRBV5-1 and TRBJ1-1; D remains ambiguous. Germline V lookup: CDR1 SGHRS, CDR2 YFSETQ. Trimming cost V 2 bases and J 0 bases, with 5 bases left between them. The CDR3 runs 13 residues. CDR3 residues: CASSLLLNTEAFF. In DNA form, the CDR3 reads TGCGCCAGCAGCTTATTGTTGAACACTGAAGCTTTCTTT.

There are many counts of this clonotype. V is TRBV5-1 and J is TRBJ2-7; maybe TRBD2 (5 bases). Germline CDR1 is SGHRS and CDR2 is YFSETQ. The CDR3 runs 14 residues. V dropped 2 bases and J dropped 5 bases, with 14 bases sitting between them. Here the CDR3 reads CASSLLEKIHEQYF. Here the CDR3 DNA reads TGCGCCAGCAGCTTACTAGAAAAGATCCACGAGCAGTACTTC.

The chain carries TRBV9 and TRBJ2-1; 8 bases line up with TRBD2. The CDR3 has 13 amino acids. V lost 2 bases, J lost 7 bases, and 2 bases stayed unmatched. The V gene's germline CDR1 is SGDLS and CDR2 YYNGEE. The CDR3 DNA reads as TGTGCCAGCAGCGTTTCGGGAGGGAATGAGCAGTTCTTC. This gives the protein CASSVSGGNEQFF.

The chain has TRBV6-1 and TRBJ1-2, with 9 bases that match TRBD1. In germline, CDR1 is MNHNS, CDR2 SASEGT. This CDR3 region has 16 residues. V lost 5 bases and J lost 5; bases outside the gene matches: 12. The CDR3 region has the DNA TGTGCCAGCAGTTTCGACCGGGACAGGGTATCGTATGGCTACACCTTC. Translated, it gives CASSFDRDRVSYGYTF.

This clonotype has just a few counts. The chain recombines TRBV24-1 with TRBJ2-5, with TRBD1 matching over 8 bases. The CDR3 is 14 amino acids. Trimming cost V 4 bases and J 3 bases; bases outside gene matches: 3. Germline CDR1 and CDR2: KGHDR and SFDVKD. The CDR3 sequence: CATSETDREETQYF. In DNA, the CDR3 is TGTGCCACCAGTGAGACGGACAGGGAAGAGACCCAGTACTTC.

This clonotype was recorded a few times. The CDR3 here is CSARATGDQPQHF. The CDR3 region has the DNA TGCAGTGCTAGAGCCACAGGGGATCAGCCCCAGCATTTT. The rearrangement links TRBV20-1 to TRBJ1-5; 7 bases map to TRBD1. The CDR3 sequence is 13 residues long. CDR1 is DFQATT, CDR2 SNEGSKA, per germline (reference sequence). V lost 1 base and J lost 5; bases outside the gene matches: 2.

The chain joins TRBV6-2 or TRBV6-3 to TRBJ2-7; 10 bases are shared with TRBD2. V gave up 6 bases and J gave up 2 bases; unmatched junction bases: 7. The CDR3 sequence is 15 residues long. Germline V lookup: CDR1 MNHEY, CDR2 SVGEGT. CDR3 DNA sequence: TGTGCCAGCAGAGCGGGGCTAGCGGGAGCCTACGAGCAGTACTTC. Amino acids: CASRAGLAGAYEQYF.

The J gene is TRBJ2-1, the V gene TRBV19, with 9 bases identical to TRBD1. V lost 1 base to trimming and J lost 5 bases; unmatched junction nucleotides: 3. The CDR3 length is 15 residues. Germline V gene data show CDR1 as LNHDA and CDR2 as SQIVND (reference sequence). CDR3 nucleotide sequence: TGTGCCAGTAGTATAGCCGGGACAGGGAACAATGAGCAGTTCTTC. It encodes CASSIAGTGNNEQFF.